Below are 23 T cell receptor beta chains sequenced from a single sample in a study of shared clonotypes between healthy human individuals. CD45RO-negative CD8 cells positively selected for CCR7 made up the naive population, which excluded terminally differentiated effector memory CD45RA+ cells. Sequencing used immunoSEQ multiplex PCR; TCRdb keeps in-frame clones, though not all of them. The sample includes about 2.1 million clones, 93% of them seen just once. The specimen sequenced was naive CD8+ T cells from PBMCs. The receptors derive from a man aged 18 to 29 in good health. Some clones in this sample may be carry-over from other donors' samples.

The chain links TRBV5-1 to TRBJ2-3; 10 positions match TRBD2. This CDR3 is built from 17 residues. The germline gives CDR1 SGHRS, CDR2 YFSETQ. Trimming removed 0 bases from V and 3 bases from J; junction bases left unmatched: 7. CDR3 sequence: CASSLARNSGRTDTQYF. The CDR3 coding sequence is TGCGCCAGCAGCTTGGCCAGGAATAGCGGGAGGACAGATACGCAGTATTTT.

This chain joins TRBV18 and TRBJ2-1; the D gene is possibly TRBD1 (5 bases). Germline V gene sequence: CDR1 KGHSH, CDR2 LQKENI. Deletions cut 6 bases from V and 3 bases from J, with 15 bases between. The CDR3 covers 15 residues. CDR3 sequence reads: CASSTEAGNYNEQFF. The CDR3 bases are TGTGCCAGCTCTACCGAGGCAGGGAACTACAATGAGCAGTTCTTC.

The chain's CDR3 is CASSQTGTRNTEAFF. CDR3 nucleotides: TGCGCCAGCAGCCAAACCGGGACAAGAAACACTGAAGCTTTCTTT. V is TRBV4-3 and J is TRBJ1-1; TRBD1 might be the D (6 bases). Germline V gives CDR1 LGHNA, CDR2 YSLEER. The CDR3 contains 15 residues. V lost 2 bases and J 2 bases, leaving 12 bases between the germline ends.

V is TRBV10-2 and J is TRBJ2-7; 7 nucleotides agree with TRBD2. Per germline, CDR1 WSHSY and CDR2 SAAADI. The CDR3 is 16 amino acids. V lost 0 bases and J lost 2; bases outside the gene matches: 7. The CDR3 coding sequence is TGCGCCAGCAGTGAGTCAACTAGCGAGAGGGCCTACGAGCAGTACTTC. This sequence encodes CASSESTSERAYEQYF.

V is TRBV29-1 and J is TRBJ2-7; tentative D call: TRBD2 (6 bases). Trimming took off 3 bases at V and 0 bases at J, with 21 bases between the two ends. The CDR3 totals 17 residues. The germline CDR1 and CDR2 sequences are SQVTM and ANQGSEA. CDR3 amino acids: CSVDGGAAGRASYEQYF. CDR3 bases: TGCAGCGTTGATGGAGGGGCGGCGGGCCGCGCCTCCTACGAGCAGTACTTC.

Here the CDR3 reads CASSAGTGAEAFF. CDR3 DNA sequence: TGTGCCAGCAGCGCCGGGACAGGGGCAGAAGCTTTCTTT. This chain links TRBV9 with TRBJ1-1, with 10 bases that match TRBD1. Germline V gene sequence: CDR1 SGDLS, CDR2 YYNGEE. CDR3 size: 13 residues. Unmatched junction bases numbered 4, after V lost 3 bases and J lost 8 bases. Using reference TRBV9 and TRBJ1-1 for the parts outside the CDR3, the full variable domain is DSGVTQTPKHLITATGQRVTLRCSPRSGDLSVYWYQQSLDQGLQFLIQYYNGEERAKGNILERFSAQQFPDLHSELNLSSLELGDSALYFCASSAGTGAEAFFGQGTRLTVV.

On this clone itself: Other nucleotide sequences from this sample produce the same CDR3. The chain employs TRBV6-5 and TRBJ1-1; D not resolved. Germline lookup yields CDR1 MNHEY and CDR2 SVGAGI. The CDR3 has 12 amino acids. The germline V and J ends were trimmed by 5 bases and 2 bases, with 6 bases remaining between them. The CDR3 DNA reads TGTGCCAGCAGTACGGGAAACACTGAAGCTTTCTTT. Its translation is CASSTGNTEAFF.

This clone has just a few counts. The chain has TRBV5-1 and TRBJ1-1, with D hard to call. The V gene's germline CDR1 is SGHRS and CDR2 YFSETQ. The CDR3 consists of 14 residues. V was trimmed by 4 bases and J by 1 base, leaving 11 bases between them. The CDR3 protein is CASSANVRNTEAFF. In nucleotides, the CDR3 is TGCGCCAGCAGCGCTAATGTGAGGAACACTGAAGCTTTCTTT.

This clone has just a few counts. This chain joins TRBV19 and TRBJ1-1; no clear D gene. The CDR3 length is 13 residues. Trimming took off 5 bases at V and 6 bases at J, with 13 bases between the two ends. The germline V gene encodes CDR1 LNHDA and CDR2 SQIVND (reference sequence). The CDR3 coding sequence is TGTGCCAGTAGTCCTATCCGGGGTGCTGAAGCTTTCTTT. Translation: CASSPIRGAEAFF.

This chain joins TRBV9 and TRBJ1-2, with D perhaps matching TRBD1 (5 bases). V lost 2 bases to trimming and J lost 4 bases, with 12 bases between them. The CDR3 sequence is 14 residues long. Germline V gene lookup returns CDR1 SGDLS and CDR2 YYNGEE. Written as DNA, the CDR3 is TGTGCCAGCAGCGTCATGGGCGGGGGCTATGGCTACACCTTC. This codes for CASSVMGGGYGYTF.

The chain has TRBV7-9 and TRBJ2-1; D ambiguous. Germline CDR1 reads SEHNR; CDR2 reads FQNEAQ (reference sequence). The CDR3 sequence is 13 residues long. V dropped 1 base and J dropped 4 bases, with 5 bases sitting between them. CDR3 sequence (DNA): TGTGCCAGCAGCTTAGAAGAATACAATGAGCAGTTCTTC. Amino acids: CASSLEEYNEQFF.

The rearrangement joins TRBV6-6 to TRBJ2-5; no clear D. CDR1 is MNHNY, CDR2 SVGAGI, per germline (reference sequence). This CDR3 has 14 residues. V was clipped by 0 bases and J by 4 bases, with 9 bases between them. The CDR3, as DNA: TGTGCCAGCAGTTACTCGAATCAGGCAGAGACCCAGTACTTC. This translates into CASSYSNQAETQYF.

In DNA form, the CDR3 reads TGTGCCAGCAGCTCCCTCGGGGTGATGAATGAGCAGTTCTTC. It is translated as CASSSLGVMNEQFF. This chain uses TRBV13 with TRBJ2-1; tentative D call: TRBD2 (5 bases). Germline-derived CDR1 and CDR2 are PRHDT and FYEKMQ (reference sequence). There are 14 residues in the CDR3. V gave up 4 bases and J gave up 7 bases, with 14 bases separating them.

This sequence joins TRBV19 and TRBJ2-5, with D possibly called TRBD1 or TRBD2 (5 bases each). CDR3 length: 15 amino acids. The germline CDR1 and CDR2 sequences are LNHDA and SQIVND (reference sequence). V dropped 5 bases and J dropped 5 bases, with 18 bases sitting between them. In nucleotides, the CDR3 is TGTGCCAGTAGTGCCCGGGACCAGAAGGGTGAGACCCAGTACTTC. Translating gives CASSARDQKGETQYF.

The chain links TRBV15 to TRBJ2-7; 10 bases are a match to TRBD1. CDR3 length equals 16 residues. Losses at the gene ends were 0 bases for V and 5 bases for J; bases not matched to a gene: 7. The germline V gene encodes CDR1 LNHNV and CDR2 YYDKDF (reference sequence). The CDR3 loop reads CATSRDVGQGVHEQYF. The CDR3, as DNA: TGTGCCACCAGCAGAGATGTTGGACAGGGGGTCCACGAGCAGTACTTC.

The V call is TRBV13, the J call TRBJ1-3; D is unresolved. Germline V gene data show CDR1 as PRHDT and CDR2 as FYEKMQ (reference sequence). Deletions cut 3 bases from V and 4 bases from J, with 10 bases between. The CDR3 consists of 14 residues. CDR3 nucleotides: TGTGCCAGCAGCTTCGGACGTTCCGGAAACACCATATATTTT. Translated, it gives CASSFGRSGNTIYF.

Here the CDR3 reads CASSRQGPREKLFF. The CDR3 DNA is TGTGCCAGTAGTAGGCAGGGCCCCAGGGAAAAACTGTTTTTT. This rearrangement joins TRBV19 to TRBJ1-4; perhaps TRBD1 as D (5 bases). Trimming took off 4 bases at V and 8 bases at J, with 14 bases between the two ends. The CDR3 spans 14 residues. Germline V lookup: CDR1 LNHDA, CDR2 SQIVND (reference sequence). The whole variable domain, remainder taken from reference TRBV19 and TRBJ1-4, is DGGITQSPKYLFRKEGQNVTLSCEQNLNHDAMYWYRQDPGQGLRLIYYSQIVNDFQKGDIAEGYSVSREKKESFPLTVTSAQKNPTAFYLCASSRQGPREKLFFGSGTQLSVL.

The chain combines TRBV5-1 with TRBJ2-3; D tentatively reads TRBD1 or TRBD2 (5 bases each). V was shortened by 2 bases and J by 2 bases, with 15 bases between the two germline ends. CDR3 size: 16 residues. CDR1 and CDR2 (germline): SGHRS, YFSETQ. CDR3 bases: TGCGCCAGCAGCTTCCGGGCCCGAGGGGCCACAGATACGCAGTATTTT. This gives the protein CASSFRARGATDTQYF. Full variable domain (rest looked up from reference TRBV5-1 and TRBJ2-3): KAGVTQTPRYLIKTRGQQVTLSCSPISGHRSVSWYQQTPGQGLQFLFEYFSETQRNKGNFPGRFSGRQFSNSRSEMNVSTLELGDSALYLCASSFRARGATDTQYFGPGTRLTVL.

This clone showed up just a few times. V is TRBV5-1 and J is TRBJ2-1; TRBD1 matches at 9 bases. The junction had 1 base not matched to a gene; V was cut back by 2 bases and J by 1 base. Germline values: CDR1 SGHRS, CDR2 YFSETQ. This CDR3 has 15 amino acids. This chain's CDR3 is CASSFGTGSYNEQFF. CDR3 nucleotides: TGCGCCAGCAGCTTCGGGACAGGGTCCTACAATGAGCAGTTCTTC. Based on the CDR3 plus reference TRBV5-1 and TRBJ2-1, the full variable domain is KAGVTQTPRYLIKTRGQQVTLSCSPISGHRSVSWYQQTPGQGLQFLFEYFSETQRNKGNFPGRFSGRQFSNSRSEMNVSTLELGDSALYLCASSFGTGSYNEQFFGPGTRLTVL.

The rearrangement links TRBV10-3 to TRBJ2-7; 12 positions match TRBD2. This CDR3 spans 20 amino acids. V trimming: 0 bases; J trimming: 5 bases; junction bases outside the gene matches: 17. Per germline, CDR1 ENHRY and CDR2 SYGVKD. Here the CDR3 reads CAISESSPQTSGSPPNEQYF. In DNA form, the CDR3 reads TGTGCCATCAGTGAGTCGAGTCCCCAGACTAGCGGGAGTCCACCTAACGAGCAGTACTTC.

The chain couples TRBV5-6 to TRBJ1-1, with 7 bases that match TRBD1. V was clipped by 1 base and J by 2 bases; unmatched bases: 2. Germline V gene lookup returns CDR1 SGHDT and CDR2 YYEEEE. The CDR3 runs 14 residues. CDR3 sequence: CASSLYRGNTEAFF. CDR3 DNA sequence: TGTGCCAGCAGCTTGTACAGGGGCAACACTGAAGCTTTCTTT.

This sequence joins TRBV9 and TRBJ1-2, with 7 bases lining up with TRBD1. Trimming removed 0 bases from V and 0 bases from J; junction bases left unmatched: 11. The CDR3 runs to 18 residues. Germline CDR1 and CDR2: SGDLS and YYNGEE. CDR3 nucleotides: TGTGCCAGCAGCGTAGCTACAGACAGGGCAGAAGCTAACTATGGCTACACCTTC. As protein: CASSVATDRAEANYGYTF. The full variable domain, its missing parts supplied by reference TRBV9 and TRBJ1-2, is DSGVTQTPKHLITATGQRVTLRCSPRSGDLSVYWYQQSLDQGLQFLIQYYNGEERAKGNILERFSAQQFPDLHSELNLSSLELGDSALYFCASSVATDRAEANYGYTFGSGTRLTVV.

V usage is TRBV27 and J usage is TRBJ2-3; a possible D gene is TRBD2 (6 bases). Per germline, CDR1 MNHEY and CDR2 SMNVEV (reference sequence). Trimming took off 3 bases at V and 5 bases at J, with 15 bases between the two ends. The CDR3 loop spans 15 amino acids. CDR3 region: CASSFQRVPLDTQYF. As DNA, the CDR3 is TGTGCCAGCAGTTTTCAGCGGGTGCCCCTAGATACGCAGTATTTT.